This paragraph reports one T cell receptor (beta chain). This clonotype was seen repeatedly, ten times or more. Its cognate antigen has yet to be identified. Base qualities are missing; no much larger clone stands one base away. This sample was taken from a study of Graves' ophthalmopathy and Graves' hyperthyroidism (dated by TCRdb to the late 2010s). In the study overall: A patient counted as having stable hyperthyroidism if there was no progression to ophthalmopathy within 18 months of follow-up. The study used TCR beta repertoire signatures to distinguish Graves' ophthalmopathy from Graves' hyperthyroidism and to predict progression to ophthalmopathy. In total, 135 blood samples were TCR-sequenced: approximately 40 ophthalmopathy, roughly 77 hyperthyroidism and some 17 hyperthyroidism-to-ophthalmopathy patients. A discovery set of 95 to 100 patients (43 ophthalmopathy, just over 55 stable hyperthyroidism) was enrolled to explore V-J signatures distinguishing ophthalmopathy from hyperthyroidism. For independent validation, a separate cohort was made up of some 18 hyperthyroidism patients plus 17 patients who later progressed from hyperthyroidism to ophthalmopathy. In roughly 6 hyperthyroidism patients, the T-cell repertoires found in thyroid tissue were compared with those found in blood. Following sample collection, hyperthyroidism patients were given methimazole at a starting dose of 30 mg daily, and ophthalmopathy patients were given high-dose intravenous methylprednisolone.

Based on the germline V gene, the CDR1 and CDR2 sequences are SGHRS and YFSETQ. Compared with germline, V lacks 1 base and J lacks 4 bases; bases without a gene match: 5. The CDR3 runs 15 amino acids, cysteine and phenylalanine included. Only the CDR3 portion is preserved as DNA: 45 bases, with reading frame beginning at the first base. Patients with hyperthyroidism were aged 18 to 65 years, had been newly diagnosed, and had a disease duration of less than 2 months. Patients with other autoimmune diseases, uncontrolled infections, pregnancy or lactation were excluded. Diagnosis was based on clinical symptoms, serum thyroxine, TRAb, thyroid ultrasound and orbital computed tomography. Total RNA was extracted with Trizol reagent and quality-checked on an Agilent 2100 Bioanalyzer. What the study reported, not specific to this receptor: The 13-signature model separated ophthalmopathy from stable hyperthyroidism with approximately 90% sensitivity and about 81% specificity in cross-validation, and 80%/75% in the test set. No statistical method was used to set the sample size in advance, and the investigators knew which group each participant was assigned to. In validation, the model predicted ophthalmopathy progression with 70.59% sensitivity and roughly 72% specificity; some 13 predicted patients were CT-confirmed with GO in a median of approximately 6.5 months. Most of the expanded thyroid clonotypes with a frequency above 0.001 were also detected in blood, and it was suggested that the thyroid immune response may be reflected by blood repertoires.

For repertoire sequencing, the TCR beta CDR3 regions were amplified from RNA transcripts. HTBI primers and the Qiagen OneStep RT-PCR kit were used in a first-round RT-PCR, which was followed by a second-round multiplex PCR, size selection and purification. Sequencing of the libraries was carried out on an Illumina HiSeq2000 in paired-end mode with 100 bp reads. From the authors' description of their analysis: SOAPnuke was used for read processing, and reads with adapters, uncalled bases, a mean Phred below 15, or no exact constant-primer or identifier match were discarded. High-quality paired reads were merged with COPE v1.2.5. Clonotypes were defined as unique nucleotide sequences and were aligned to IMGT TRB V, D and J references using MiTCR v1.1. The analysis was limited to V-J combinations with a frequency above 0.0001, which together covered around 99% of the repertoires. A TCR clonal expansion and chaos score per V-J combination was defined as the ratio of F50 clonal expansion to chaos observed in the TCRdist matrix. Features were reduced by Welch's t-statistics and random forest to approximately 12 V-J combinations, which fed a naive Bayes classifier. Thyroid-blood repertoire similarity was quantified with the Morisita-Horn index. The public reads were reprocessed in TCRdb via fastp at Q25 and MiXCR, keeping in-frame beta chains. Each entry merges the rows of one CDR3 protein and shows their most common DNA and genes. What appears here as the V and J calls and clone size reflects TCRdb's work, not the paper's. This sample has approximately 540,000 distinct CDR3 sequences in its table, and approximately 35% of those were observed once. The top ten constitute about 4% of the sample.

The V and J genes are TRBV5-1 and TRBJ2-5; 9 central nucleotides agree with TRBD1. Material: peripheral blood or thyroid tissue (not recorded which). The TCR sequence derives from an adult man with Graves' hyperthyroidism. The CDR3 region has the sequence CASSLRGTGTETQYF. The nucleotides are TGCGCCAGCAGCTTGAGGGGGACAGGGACAGAGACCCAGTACTTC. This CDR3, with the reference TRBV5-1 and TRBJ2-5 proteins standing in past its ends, gives the full variable domain KAGVTQTPRYLIKTRGQQVTLSCSPISGHRSVSWYQQTPGQGLQFLFEYFSETQRNKGNFPGRFSGRQFSNSRSEMNVSTLELGDSALYLCASSLRGTGTETQYFGPGTRLLVL.